This TCR beta chain is drawn from a study of shared clonotypes between healthy human individuals. CD4+ cells underwent separation, giving CD45RA+ naive and CD45RA-negative memory subsets. A few counts support this clone. Its antigen is not identified. This CDR3 has 13 residues. Trimming stripped 4 bases from V and 2 bases from J, with 8 bases between. Germline V gives CDR1 LGHNA, CDR2 YNFKEQ. The study's findings and limits: Clonotype sharing among donors, it was expected, would be affected by sequencing depth. Compared with memory subsets, naive subsets generally had larger estimated richness.

Under the authors' procedure: Filtering differed for immunoSEQ, which gave only junction sequences without quality scores. Sequenced by immunoSEQ multiplex PCR; TCRdb stores in-frame clones only, minus some. V, J and clone size are those of that table, while D and trimming were read from the DNA. The data show 2 million or so clones, 85% to 95% seen once. The clonotype originates from a man between 18 and 35 years old in good health. The material sequenced was naive CD4+ T cells sorted from blood. As to subset: CD45RA+ positively selected. The chain employs TRBV4-2 and TRBJ1-2, with D unclear. The DNA of the CDR3 is TGTGCCAGCAGCCGTGAGGAGAACTATGGCTACACCTTC. Its protein product is CASSREENYGYTF.